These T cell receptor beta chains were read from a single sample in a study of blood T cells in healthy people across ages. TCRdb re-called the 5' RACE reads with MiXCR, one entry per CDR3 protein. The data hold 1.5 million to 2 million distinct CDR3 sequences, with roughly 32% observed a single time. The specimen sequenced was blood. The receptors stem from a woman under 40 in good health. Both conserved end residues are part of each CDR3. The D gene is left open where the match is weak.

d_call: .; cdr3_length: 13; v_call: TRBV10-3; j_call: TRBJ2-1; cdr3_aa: CAISETTVYEQFF
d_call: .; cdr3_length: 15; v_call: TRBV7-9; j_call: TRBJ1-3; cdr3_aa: CACSPQWLAGNTIYF
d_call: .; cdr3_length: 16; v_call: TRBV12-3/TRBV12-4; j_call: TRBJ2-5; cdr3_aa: CASSGAGQTIQETQYF
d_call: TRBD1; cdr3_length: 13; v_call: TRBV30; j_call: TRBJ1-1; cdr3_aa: CAWDRKQGTEAFF
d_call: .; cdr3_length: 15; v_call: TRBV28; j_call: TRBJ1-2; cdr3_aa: CASSLSSYLNYGYTF
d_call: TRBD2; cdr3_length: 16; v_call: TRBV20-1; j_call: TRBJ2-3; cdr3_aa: CSALPGLAGDLDTQYF
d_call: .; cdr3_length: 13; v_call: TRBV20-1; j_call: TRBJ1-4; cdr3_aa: CSANRDPNEKLFF
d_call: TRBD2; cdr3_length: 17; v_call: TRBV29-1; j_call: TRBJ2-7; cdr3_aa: CSVVLAGASPSGNEQYF
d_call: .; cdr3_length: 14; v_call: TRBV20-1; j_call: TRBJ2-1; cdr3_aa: CSAPLAGRYNEQFF
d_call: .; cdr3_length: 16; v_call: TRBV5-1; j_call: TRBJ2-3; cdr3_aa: CASSLALAKNADTQYF
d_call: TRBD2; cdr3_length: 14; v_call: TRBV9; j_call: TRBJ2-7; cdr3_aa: CASSGDYLNYEQYF
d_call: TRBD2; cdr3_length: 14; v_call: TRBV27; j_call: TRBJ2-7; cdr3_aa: CASSASSGSYEQYF
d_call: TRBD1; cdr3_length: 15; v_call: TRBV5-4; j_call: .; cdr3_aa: CASSIGTGLTYEQYF
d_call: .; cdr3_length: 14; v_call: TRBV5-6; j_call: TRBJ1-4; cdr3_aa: CASSLGSFNEKLFF
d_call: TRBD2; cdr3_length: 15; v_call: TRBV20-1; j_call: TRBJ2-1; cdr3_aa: CSAHSGTSGSLEQFF
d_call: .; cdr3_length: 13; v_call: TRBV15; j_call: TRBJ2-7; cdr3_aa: CATSSAIEREQYF
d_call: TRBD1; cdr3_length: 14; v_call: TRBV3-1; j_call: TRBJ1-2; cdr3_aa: CASSHEGASGGYTF
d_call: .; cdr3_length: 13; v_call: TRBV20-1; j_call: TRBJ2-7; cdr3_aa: CSALVGGLYEQYF
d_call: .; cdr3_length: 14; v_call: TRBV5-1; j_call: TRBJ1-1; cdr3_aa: CASSSPRGDTKAFF
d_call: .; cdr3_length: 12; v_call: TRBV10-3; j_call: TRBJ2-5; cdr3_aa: CAIRDIQETQYF
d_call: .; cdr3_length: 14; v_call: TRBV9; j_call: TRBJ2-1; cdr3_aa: CASSVEGIGNEQFF
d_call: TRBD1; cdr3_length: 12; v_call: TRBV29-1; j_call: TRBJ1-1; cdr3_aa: CSASRQGPEAFF
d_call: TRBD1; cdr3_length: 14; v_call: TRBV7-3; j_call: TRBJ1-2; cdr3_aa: CASSSDGTGYGYTF
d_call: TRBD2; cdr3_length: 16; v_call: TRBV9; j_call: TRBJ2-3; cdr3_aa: CASSEGPGTSGETQYF
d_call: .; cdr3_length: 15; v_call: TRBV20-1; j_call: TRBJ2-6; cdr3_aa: CSARRGGAGANVLTF
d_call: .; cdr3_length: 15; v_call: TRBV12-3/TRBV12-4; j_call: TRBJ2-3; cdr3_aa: CASSSRRGGTDTQYF
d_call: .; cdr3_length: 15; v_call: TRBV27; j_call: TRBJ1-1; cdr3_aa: CASSFNSRLGTEAFF
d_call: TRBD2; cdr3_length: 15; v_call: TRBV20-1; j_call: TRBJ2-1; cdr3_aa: CSVRKSGGFGNEQFF
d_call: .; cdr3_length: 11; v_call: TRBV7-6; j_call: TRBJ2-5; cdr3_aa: CASSSDKTQYF
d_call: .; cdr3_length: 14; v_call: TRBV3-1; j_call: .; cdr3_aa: CASSQGLNSYEQYF
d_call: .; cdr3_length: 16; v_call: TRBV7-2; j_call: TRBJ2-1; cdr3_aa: CAGSLRGSKAYNEQFF